These 22 T cell receptor beta chains originate from one sample sequenced in a study of CD8 T cells in ankylosing spondylitis. Overall study findings and caveats: The study identified a TCR beta motif of under ten highly homologous variants that appeared characteristic of ankylosing spondylitis blood.

TCRdb re-called the 5' RACE reads through MiXCR, storing one row per CDR3 protein. Among approximately 540,000 distinct CDR3 sequences listed, approximately 12% were seen once. Their antigen targets remain unknown. The sequencing sample was made of blood, either unsorted or a sorted T cell fraction (not recorded which). These receptors were taken from a male donor with ankylosing spondylitis.

The chain combines TRBV12-3 or TRBV12-4 with TRBJ1-5; 9 bases match TRBD1. After removal of 5 bases from V and 7 bases from J, the junction contained 6 bases not matched to a gene. The CDR3 has 14 amino acids. CDR3 amino acids: CASSQQGAVQPQHF. The CDR3 DNA follows: TGTGCCAGCAGTCAACAGGGGGCTGTCCAGCCCCAGCATTTT.

Notes on this clonotype: A clone one base away is much larger, so this may be a read error. The rearrangement uses TRBV12-3 or TRBV12-4 and TRBJ2-1; D not certain. The CDR3 consists of 15 residues. The CDR3 protein is CASSLRQGWYSEQFF. CDR3 nucleotides: TGTGCCAGCAGTTTAAGACAAGGGTGGTACAGTGAGCAGTTCTTC.

This clonotype occurred a few times. The V gene is TRBV7-9, the J gene TRBJ2-7; a possible D gene is TRBD1 (5 bases). With 5 bases removed from V and 2 bases from J, the gap between germline ends came to 19 bases. Germline V gene sequence: CDR1 SEHNR, CDR2 FQNEAQ (reference sequence). This CDR3 is built from 16 residues. The CDR3 is CASSHPHLDRPYEQYF. The CDR3 nucleotides read TGTGCCAGCAGCCACCCACACCTCGACAGACCCTACGAGCAGTACTTC.

The chain carries TRBV18 and TRBJ1-1; D is unresolved. CDR1 KGHSH and CDR2 LQKENI come from the germline V gene. The CDR3 runs 14 residues. Deletions cut 1 base from V and 0 bases from J, with 6 bases between. DNA for the CDR3: TGTGCCAGCTCACCACAGGGTTTGAACACTGAAGCTTTCTTT. Its translation: CASSPQGLNTEAFF.

This clonotype appeared a few times. The chain employs TRBV7-7 and TRBJ2-7; TRBD1 agrees at 10 bases. The germline V gene encodes CDR1 SSHAT and CDR2 FNYEAQ (reference sequence). This CDR3 spans 15 amino acids. After removal of 1 base from V and 4 bases from J, the junction contained 4 bases not matched to a gene. CDR3 region: CASSLGPDRGYEQYF. For the CDR3, the DNA is TGTGCCAGCAGCTTAGGTCCGGACAGGGGGTACGAGCAGTACTTC.

A few counts support this clonotype. The V and J genes are TRBV6-1 and TRBJ1-2; D is possibly TRBD1 (5 bases). The CDR3 is 15 amino acids. Per the germline V gene, CDR1 is MNHNS and CDR2 is SASEGT. The V end lost 8 bases, the J end lost 5 bases, and 21 bases lay between the germline ends. The CDR3 protein is CASRLDSLGGYGYTF. DNA of the CDR3: TGTGCCAGCCGCCTCGACAGCCTGGGCGGGTATGGCTACACCTTC.

CDR3 coding DNA: TGTGCCAGCAGCACGACAGGCACAGACAATGAGCAGTTCTTC. Translating it yields CASSTTGTDNEQFF. This chain links TRBV7-9 with TRBJ2-1; possible D gene TRBD1, 6 bases. The germline gives CDR1 SEHNR, CDR2 FQNEAQ (reference sequence). V was clipped by 5 bases and J by 5 bases, with 13 bases between them. The length of the CDR3 is 14 residues. Supplemented by reference TRBV7-9 and TRBJ2-1, the full variable domain reads DTGVSQNPRHKITKRGQNVTFRCDPISEHNRLYWYRQTLGQGPEFLTYFQNEAQLEKSRLLSDRFSAERPKGSFSTLEIQRTEQGDSAMYLCASSTTGTDNEQFFGPGTRLTVL.

This chain joins TRBV12-3 or TRBV12-4 and TRBJ1-1; D unclear. The V gene lost 2 bases and the J gene lost 1 base, with 11 bases spanning the gap. There are 15 residues in the CDR3. CDR3 nucleotides: TGTGCCAGCAGTTTATTCGGCAGGAGGAACACTGAAGCTTTCTTT. Encoded protein: CASSLFGRRNTEAFF.

The chain has TRBV5-1 and TRBJ1-4, with 9 bases that match TRBD1. V shed 3 bases and J 7 bases; nucleotides not matched to a gene: 1. This CDR3 region has 13 residues. Germline V CDR1 and CDR2: SGHRS, YFSETQ. CDR3 loop: CASSSQGAEKLFF. CDR3 bases: TGCGCCAGCAGCTCACAGGGGGCTGAAAAACTGTTTTTT.

This clonotype occurred a few times. DNA of the CDR3: TGTGCCACCAGTGATTACACGGGCAATCAGCCCCAGCATTTT. It encodes CATSDYTGNQPQHF. The chain employs TRBV24-1 and TRBJ1-5, with D unresolved. This CDR3 region has 14 residues. CDR1 KGHDR and CDR2 SFDVKD come from the germline V gene. V lost 2 bases and J lost 2, with 6 bases in between.

This clonotype was detected many times. The rearrangement links TRBV10-3 to TRBJ1-1; 9 bases are a match to TRBD1. Germline assignment: CDR1 ENHRY and CDR2 SYGVKD. Trimming at V came to 6 bases and at J to 5 bases, leaving 7 bases not matched to a gene. CDR3 length equals 14 residues. Here the CDR3 reads CAISPDRGWTEAFF. The CDR3 DNA is TGTGCCATCAGCCCCGACAGGGGGTGGACTGAAGCTTTCTTT.

The chain joins TRBV20-1 to TRBJ2-5; TRBD2 matches 8 bases. Germline V gene lookup returns CDR1 DFQATT and CDR2 SNEGSKA (reference sequence). This CDR3 is 14 amino acids long. CDR3 sequence: CRPVSGTYQETQYF. As DNA, the CDR3 is TGCCGGCCGGTTAGCGGGACCTACCAAGAGACCCAGTACTTC.

The chain uses TRBV7-2 and TRBJ2-3, with a tentative D call TRBD1 (5 bases). V was shortened by 5 bases and J by 4 bases, with 13 bases between the two germline ends. The CDR3 has 14 residues. Germline V lookup: CDR1 SGHTA, CDR2 FQGNSA. The CDR3 DNA reads as TGTGCCAGCAGCCCAGTCAGGGTGGCAGATACGCAGTATTTT. Residues: CASSPVRVADTQYF.

The chain uses TRBV2 and TRBJ1-5, with D perhaps matching TRBD1 (5 bases). From germline, CDR1 is SNHLY and CDR2 FYNNEI. The germline V and J ends were trimmed by 6 bases and 3 bases, with 9 bases remaining between them. CDR3 length: 13 residues. CDR3 coding DNA: TGTGCCAGCAGGACAGAAGTCAATCAGCCCCAGCATTTT. Protein product: CASRTEVNQPQHF. The entire variable domain, with the rest obtained from reference TRBV2 and TRBJ1-5, is as follows: EPEVTQTPSHQVTQMGQEVILRCVPISNHLYFYWYRQILGQKVEFLVSFYNNEISEKSEIFDDQFSVERPDGSNFTLKIRSTKLEDSAMYFCASRTEVNQPQHFGDGTRLSIL.

V gene TRBV11-3 combines with J gene TRBJ2-3; TRBD1 agrees at 9 bases. The CDR3 covers 16 residues. The V and J ends lost 0 bases and 3 bases, in that order; junction bases with no gene match: 4. Germline V gives CDR1 SGHNT, CDR2 YENEEA. The CDR3 protein is CASSLDGTGITDTQYF. The CDR3 DNA is TGTGCCAGCAGCTTAGATGGGACAGGGATTACAGATACGCAGTATTTT.

This clonotype has at least ten counts. J is TRBJ2-1 and V is TRBV12-3 or TRBV12-4, with 13 bases aligning to TRBD2. The ends lost 6 bases at V and 6 bases at J; junction bases unmatched: 5. This CDR3 comprises 15 residues. The CDR3 nucleotides read TGTGCCAGCAGCCCTCGACTAGCGGGAGGCAATGAGCAGTTCTTC. Amino acids: CASSPRLAGGNEQFF.

This clonotype was detected a few times. The CDR3 region is CATSRGGVSYGYTF. The DNA for the CDR3 is TGTGCCACCAGTCGGGGGGGGGTAAGCTATGGCTACACCTTC. The chain is built from TRBV15 and TRBJ1-2, with D possibly being TRBD1 (5 bases). The germline gives CDR1 LNHNV, CDR2 YYDKDF (reference sequence). V was trimmed by 6 bases and J by 4 bases, leaving 15 bases between them. CDR3 length: 14 amino acids.

The rearrangement joins TRBV11-1 to TRBJ2-7; perhaps D is TRBD1 or TRBD2 (6 bases each). This CDR3 is 18 amino acids long. Germline V gives CDR1 SGHAT, CDR2 FQDESV (reference sequence). V was trimmed by 1 base and J by 5 bases, leaving 24 bases between them. This chain's CDR3 is CASSLGGELGTRPHEQYF. For the CDR3, the DNA is TGTGCCAGCAGCTTAGGGGGGGAGCTCGGGACAAGACCCCACGAGCAGTACTTC.

The V gene is TRBV5-1, the J gene TRBJ1-4; 8 bases are a match to TRBD1. The CDR3 is 14 residues long. Germline CDR1 and CDR2: SGHRS and YFSETQ. Trimming cost V 5 bases and J 2 bases; bases outside gene matches: 2. CDR3 protein: CASRTGGTNEKLFF. DNA of the CDR3: TGCGCCAGCAGAACAGGGGGGACTAATGAAAAACTGTTTTTT.

The chain employs TRBV7-8 and TRBJ1-1, with D uncertain. Germline CDR1 SGHVS, CDR2 FQNEAQ. The CDR3 has 16 residues. Deletions cut 2 bases from V and 1 base from J, with 14 bases between. CDR3 bases: TGTGCCAGCAGCTTATTAGTCAGCACTGGGAACACTGAAGCTTTCTTT. It encodes CASSLLVSTGNTEAFF.

This clonotype was counted many times. The chain couples TRBV5-1 to TRBJ2-7, with D perhaps assigned TRBD1 or TRBD2 (5 bases each). V lost 4 bases to trimming and J lost 7 bases, with 18 bases between them. In germline, CDR1 is SGHRS, CDR2 YFSETQ. The CDR3 extends over 14 amino acids. The CDR3 loop is CASSPGTNPREQYF. CDR3 nucleotide sequence: TGCGCCAGCAGCCCCGGGACGAACCCTAGGGAGCAGTACTTC.

This clonotype appeared a few times. This chain connects TRBV5-1 to TRBJ2-3; D assignment may be TRBD1 or TRBD2 (7 bases each). The CDR3 sequence is 16 residues long. V lost 6 bases, J lost 4 bases, and 21 bases lay in between. Germline lookup yields CDR1 SGHRS and CDR2 YFSETQ. The CDR3 nucleotides read TGCGCCAGCAACAAATACAGGGGAGGGTCAGCAGATACGCAGTATTTT. Amino acid sequence: CASNKYRGGSADTQYF.